This TCR beta chain was sequenced in a study of T cells in localized non-small cell lung cancer. Study-level findings and limits: Turning up in adjacent lung were a median roughly 50 of the top 100 tumor clones. Uninvolved adjacent lung showed the highest T cell clonality, exceeding tumor. As only one tumor region underwent sequencing, heterogeneity remains possible.

In regard to this clone: The antigen remains unidentified.

Germline CDR1 and CDR2: SGDLS and YYNGEE. Trimming left V 0 bases short and J 5 bases short, with 6 bases between. This CDR3 is 13 amino acids long. TCRdb keeps only in-frame clones here, not all; method: immunoSEQ multiplex PCR. This table holds about 40,000 clones, roughly 79% found once. The sample in question was peripheral blood mononuclear cells, obtained before any cancer treatment. The TCR sequence derives from a male donor older than 55 with stage II lung adenocarcinoma. V gene TRBV9 combines with J gene TRBJ2-1; D unclear. The CDR3 reads CASSVALHNEQFF. Written as DNA, the CDR3 is TGTGCCAGCAGCGTAGCCCTCCACAATGAGCAGTTCTTC.